This T cell receptor beta chain was captured in a study of blood T cell repertoires in COVID-19. Study-level background: Acute and convalescent COVID-19 specimens originated in the United States, Italy and Spain. T cells, B-cell-depleted T cells, or PBMCs supplied cDNA or gDNA.

In the original processing: Estimation of nucleated cell counts relied on the amplification of reference gene primers. Method: immunoSEQ multiplex PCR; TCRdb's copy keeps in-frame clones and lacks some. V and J calls and clone size are those listed in that table; D and trimming were worked out from the DNA. The profile shows around 190,000 clones, around 80% of them singletons. Germline V gene sequence: CDR1 SNHLY, CDR2 FYNNEI. The CDR3 is 16 residues long. After removal of 2 bases from V and 3 bases from J, the junction contained 3 bases not matched to a gene. The receptor comes from a human donor in a cohort sampled during active COVID-19. The rearrangement links TRBV2 to TRBJ2-1, with 11 nucleotides matching TRBD2. Sequencing was done on a sample of peripheral blood. The CDR3 DNA follows: TGTGCCAGCAGTGAAACGACTAGCGGGATCTACAATGAGCAGTTCTTC. Translating it yields CASSETTSGIYNEQFF.